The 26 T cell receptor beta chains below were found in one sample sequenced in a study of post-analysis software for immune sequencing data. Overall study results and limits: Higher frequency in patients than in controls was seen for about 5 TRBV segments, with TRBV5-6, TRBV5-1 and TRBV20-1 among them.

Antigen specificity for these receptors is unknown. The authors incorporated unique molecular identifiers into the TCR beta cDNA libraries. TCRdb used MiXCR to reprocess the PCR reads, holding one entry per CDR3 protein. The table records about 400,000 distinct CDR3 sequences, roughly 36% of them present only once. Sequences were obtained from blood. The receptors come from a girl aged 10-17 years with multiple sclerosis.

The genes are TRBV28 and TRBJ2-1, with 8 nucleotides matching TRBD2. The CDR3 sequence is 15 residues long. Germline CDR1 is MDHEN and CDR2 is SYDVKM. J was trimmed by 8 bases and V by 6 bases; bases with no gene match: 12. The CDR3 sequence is CASRPGGAPSHEQFF. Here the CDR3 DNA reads TGTGCCAGCAGGCCCGGGGGGGCCCCTTCCCATGAGCAGTTCTTC.

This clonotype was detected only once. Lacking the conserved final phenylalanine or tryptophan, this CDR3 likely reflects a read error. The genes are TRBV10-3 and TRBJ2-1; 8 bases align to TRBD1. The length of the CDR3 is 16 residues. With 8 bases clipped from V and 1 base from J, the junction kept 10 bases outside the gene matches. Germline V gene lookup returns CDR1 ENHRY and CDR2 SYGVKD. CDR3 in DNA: TGTGCCATCTCGTTGCAGGGGGCTCTTTCCTACAATGAGCAGTTCTTA. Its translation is CAISLQGALSYNEQFL.

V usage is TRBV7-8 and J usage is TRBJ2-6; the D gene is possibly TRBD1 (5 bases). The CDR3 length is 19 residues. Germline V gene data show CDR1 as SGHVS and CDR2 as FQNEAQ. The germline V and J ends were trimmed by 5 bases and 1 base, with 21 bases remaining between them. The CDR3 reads CASSPQWQGFLSGANVLTF. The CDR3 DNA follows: TGTGCCAGCAGCCCTCAGTGGCAGGGATTCCTTTCTGGGGCCAACGTCCTGACTTTC. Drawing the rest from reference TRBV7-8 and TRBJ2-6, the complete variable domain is GAGVSQSPRYKVAKRGQDVALRCDPISGHVSLFWYQQALGQGPEFLTYFQNEAQLDKSGLPSDRFFAERPEGSVSTLKIQRTQQEDSAVYLCASSPQWQGFLSGANVLTFGAGSRLTVL.

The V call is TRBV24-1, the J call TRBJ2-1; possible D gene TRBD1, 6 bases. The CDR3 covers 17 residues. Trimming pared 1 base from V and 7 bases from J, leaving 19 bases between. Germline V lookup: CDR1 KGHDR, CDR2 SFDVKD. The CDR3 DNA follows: TGTGCCACCAGTGATTTTGTGAGAGGCAGGGGTGTAAATGAGCAGTTCTTC. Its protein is CATSDFVRGRGVNEQFF.

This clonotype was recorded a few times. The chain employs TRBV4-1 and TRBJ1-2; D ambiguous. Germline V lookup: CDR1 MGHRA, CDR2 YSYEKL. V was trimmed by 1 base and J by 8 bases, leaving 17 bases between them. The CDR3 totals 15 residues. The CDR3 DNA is TGCGCCAGCAGCCAAGCCGGGAGCTTTCTCGGCGGCTACACCTTC. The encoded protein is CASSQAGSFLGGYTF.

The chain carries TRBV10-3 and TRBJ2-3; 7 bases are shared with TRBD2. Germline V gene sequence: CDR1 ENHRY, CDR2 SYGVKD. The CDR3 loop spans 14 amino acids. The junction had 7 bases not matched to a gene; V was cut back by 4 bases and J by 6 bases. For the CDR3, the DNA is TGTGCCATCAGTGCTCTAGCGGCTAGGGATACGCAGTATTTT. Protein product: CAISALAARDTQYF.

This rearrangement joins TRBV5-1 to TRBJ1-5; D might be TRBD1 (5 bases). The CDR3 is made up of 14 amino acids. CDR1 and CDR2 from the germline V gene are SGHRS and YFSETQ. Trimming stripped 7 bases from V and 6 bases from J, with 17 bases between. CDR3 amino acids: CASAATMGGQPQHF. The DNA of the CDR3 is TGCGCCAGCGCCGCCACCATGGGGGGTCAGCCCCAGCATTTT.

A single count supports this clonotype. The CDR3, as DNA: TGTGCCAGCAGTCCGGGACAGGGTACCACCGGGGAGCTGTTTTTT. This gives the protein CASSPGQGTTGELFF. The chain joins TRBV2 to TRBJ2-2, with 9 positions matching TRBD1. The V gene's germline CDR1 is SNHLY and CDR2 FYNNEI. V shed 5 bases and J 4 bases; nucleotides not matched to a gene: 5. The CDR3 sequence is 15 residues long.

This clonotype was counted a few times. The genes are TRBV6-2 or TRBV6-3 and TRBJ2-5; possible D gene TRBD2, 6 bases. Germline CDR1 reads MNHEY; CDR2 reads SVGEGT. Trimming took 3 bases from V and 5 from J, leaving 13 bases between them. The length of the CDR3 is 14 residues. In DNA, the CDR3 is TGTGCCAGCAGTTATGGAGGGGCCGGGGAGACCCAGTACTTC. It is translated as CASSYGGAGETQYF.

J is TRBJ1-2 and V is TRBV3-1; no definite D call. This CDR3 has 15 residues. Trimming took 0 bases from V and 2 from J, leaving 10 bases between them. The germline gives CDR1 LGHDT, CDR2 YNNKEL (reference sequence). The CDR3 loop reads CASSQEIGKNYGYTF. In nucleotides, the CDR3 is TGTGCCAGCAGCCAAGAAATCGGCAAAAACTATGGCTACACCTTC.

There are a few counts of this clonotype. The CDR3 reads CATSDFAGQFF. CDR3 DNA sequence: TGTGCCACCAGTGATTTCGCGGGGCAGTTCTTC. The chain joins TRBV24-1 to TRBJ2-1, with TRBD2 as a possible D gene (5 bases). The CDR3 spans 11 residues. Trimming shortened V by 1 base and J by 12 bases, and 6 bases separated the two germline ends. Germline CDR1 reads KGHDR; CDR2 reads SFDVKD.

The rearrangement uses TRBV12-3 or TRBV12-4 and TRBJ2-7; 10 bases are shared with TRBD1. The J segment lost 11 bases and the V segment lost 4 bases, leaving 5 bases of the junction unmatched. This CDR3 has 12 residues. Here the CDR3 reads CASSSDRGPKYF. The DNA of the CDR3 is TGTGCCAGCAGTTCAGACAGGGGGCCCAAGTACTTC.

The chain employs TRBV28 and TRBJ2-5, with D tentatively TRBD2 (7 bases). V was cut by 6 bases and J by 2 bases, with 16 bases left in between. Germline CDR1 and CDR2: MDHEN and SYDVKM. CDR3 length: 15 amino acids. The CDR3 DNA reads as TGTGCCAGCAGCTCCTCCGGGGGGCCACAAGAGACCCAGTACTTC. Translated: CASSSSGGPQETQYF.

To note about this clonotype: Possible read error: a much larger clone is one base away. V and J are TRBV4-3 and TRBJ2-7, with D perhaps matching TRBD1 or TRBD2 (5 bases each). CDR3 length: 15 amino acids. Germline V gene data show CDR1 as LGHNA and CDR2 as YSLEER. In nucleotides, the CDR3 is TGCGCCGGCAGCCAAGAAGGGACCTTGACCTACGAGCAGTACTTC. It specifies CAGSQEGTLTYEQYF.

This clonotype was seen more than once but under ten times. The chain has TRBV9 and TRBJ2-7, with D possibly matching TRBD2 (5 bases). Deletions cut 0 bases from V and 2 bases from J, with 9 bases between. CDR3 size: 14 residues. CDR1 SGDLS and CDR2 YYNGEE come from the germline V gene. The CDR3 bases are TGTGCCAGCAGCGTAGGTGCGGGCCCCTACGAGCAGTACTTC. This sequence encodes CASSVGAGPYEQYF.

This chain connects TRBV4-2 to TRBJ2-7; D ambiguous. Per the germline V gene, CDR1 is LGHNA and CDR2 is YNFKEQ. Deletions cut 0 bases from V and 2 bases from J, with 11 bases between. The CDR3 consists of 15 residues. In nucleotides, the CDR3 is TGTGCCAGCAGCCAAGATTCAGGACCCCCCTACGAGCAGTACTTC. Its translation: CASSQDSGPPYEQYF.

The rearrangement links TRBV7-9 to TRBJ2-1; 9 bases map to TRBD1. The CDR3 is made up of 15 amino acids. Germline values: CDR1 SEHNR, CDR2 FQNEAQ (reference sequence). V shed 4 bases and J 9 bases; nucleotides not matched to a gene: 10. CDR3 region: CASSSGTGPEGEQFF. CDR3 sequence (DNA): TGTGCCAGCAGCTCCGGGACAGGGCCTGAGGGTGAGCAGTTCTTC.

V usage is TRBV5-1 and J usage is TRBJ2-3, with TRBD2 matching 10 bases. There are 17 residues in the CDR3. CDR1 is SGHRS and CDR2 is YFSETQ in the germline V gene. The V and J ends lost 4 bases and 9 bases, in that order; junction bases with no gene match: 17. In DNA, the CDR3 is TGCGCCAGCAGCCCACGTTCGGGAGCGGGGGGGCCATTGACGCAGTATTTT. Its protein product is CASSPRSGAGGPLTQYF. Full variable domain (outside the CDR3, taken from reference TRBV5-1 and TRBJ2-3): KAGVTQTPRYLIKTRGQQVTLSCSPISGHRSVSWYQQTPGQGLQFLFEYFSETQRNKGNFPGRFSGRQFSNSRSEMNVSTLELGDSALYLCASSPRSGAGGPLTQYFGPGTRLTVL.

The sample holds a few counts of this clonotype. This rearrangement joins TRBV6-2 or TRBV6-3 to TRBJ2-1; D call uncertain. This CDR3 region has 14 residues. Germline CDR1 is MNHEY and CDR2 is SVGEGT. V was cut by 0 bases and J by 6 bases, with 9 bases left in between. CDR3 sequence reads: CASSYSQRGNEQFF. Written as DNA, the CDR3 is TGTGCCAGCAGTTACTCGCAAAGAGGCAATGAGCAGTTCTTC.

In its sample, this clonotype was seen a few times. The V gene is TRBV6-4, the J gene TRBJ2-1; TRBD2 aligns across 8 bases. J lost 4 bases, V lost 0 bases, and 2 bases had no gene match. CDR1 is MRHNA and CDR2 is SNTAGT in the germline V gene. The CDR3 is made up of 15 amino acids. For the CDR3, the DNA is TGTGCCAGCAGTGACTCGCCGGGGGGGTACAATGAGCAGTTCTTC. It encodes CASSDSPGGYNEQFF.

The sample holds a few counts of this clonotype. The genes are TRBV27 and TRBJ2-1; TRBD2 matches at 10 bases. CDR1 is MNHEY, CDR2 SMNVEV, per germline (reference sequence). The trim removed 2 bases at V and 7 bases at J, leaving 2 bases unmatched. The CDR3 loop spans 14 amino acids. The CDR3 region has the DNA TGTGCCAGCAGTTTAGCTAGCGGGGGAAATGAGCAGTTCTTC. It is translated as CASSLASGGNEQFF.

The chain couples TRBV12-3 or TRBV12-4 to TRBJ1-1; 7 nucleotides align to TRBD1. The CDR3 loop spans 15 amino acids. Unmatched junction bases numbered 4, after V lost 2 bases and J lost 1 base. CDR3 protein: CASSLRQGENTEAFF. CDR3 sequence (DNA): TGTGCCAGCAGTTTACGGCAGGGGGAGAACACTGAAGCTTTCTTT.

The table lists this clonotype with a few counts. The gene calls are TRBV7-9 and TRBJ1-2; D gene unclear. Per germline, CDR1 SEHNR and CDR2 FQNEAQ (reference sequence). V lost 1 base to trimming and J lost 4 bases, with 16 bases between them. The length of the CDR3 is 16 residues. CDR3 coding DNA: TGTGCCAGCAGCTTAGATTTGGCGGGTGAGGTCTATGGCTACACCTTC. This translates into CASSLDLAGEVYGYTF.

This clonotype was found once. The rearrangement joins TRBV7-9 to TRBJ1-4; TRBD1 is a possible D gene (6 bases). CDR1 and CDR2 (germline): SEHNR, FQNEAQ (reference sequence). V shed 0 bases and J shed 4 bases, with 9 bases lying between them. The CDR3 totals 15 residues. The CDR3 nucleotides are TGTGCCAGCAGCTTAGCGCAAGGGGGTAATGAAAAACTGTTTTTT. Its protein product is CASSLAQGGNEKLFF.

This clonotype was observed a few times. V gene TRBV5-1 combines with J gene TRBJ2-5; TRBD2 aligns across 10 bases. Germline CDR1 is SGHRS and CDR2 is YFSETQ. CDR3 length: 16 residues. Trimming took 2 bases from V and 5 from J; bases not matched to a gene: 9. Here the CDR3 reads CASSFGSSGGGETQYF. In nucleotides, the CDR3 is TGCGCCAGCAGCTTTGGATCTAGCGGGGGAGGGGAGACCCAGTACTTC.

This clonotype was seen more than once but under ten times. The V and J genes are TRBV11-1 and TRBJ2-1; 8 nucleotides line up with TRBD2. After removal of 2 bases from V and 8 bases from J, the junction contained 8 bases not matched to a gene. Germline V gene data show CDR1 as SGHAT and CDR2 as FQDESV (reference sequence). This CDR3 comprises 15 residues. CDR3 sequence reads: CASSLRRAGGYEQFF. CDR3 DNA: TGTGCCAGCAGCTTACGTCGGGCGGGGGGCTATGAGCAGTTCTTC.